This T cell receptor beta chain was retrieved from a study of CD8 T cells in ankylosing spondylitis (dated by TCRdb to 2017 to 2019). About the study as a whole: T cell receptor beta repertoires were profiled in healthy donors and ankylosing spondylitis patients so that disease-linked TCR variants could be found. Peripheral blood samples were taken, and synovial fluid was additionally collected from ankylosing spondylitis patients. The full study cohort was made up of about 24 ankylosing spondylitis patients and more than 90 healthy donors. Here is what the overall study found, with its caveats: According to the report, matched synovial fluid samples from ankylosing spondylitis patients were significantly enriched for the disease-linked clones. Some TCR beta motif variants had previously been reported in synovial fluid and blood of reactive arthritis patients, which suggested common disease-initiation mechanisms. In peripheral blood, the disease-linked clones were found at relatively low frequencies and had a CD8+ phenotype. Blood from ankylosing spondylitis patients appeared to be characterized by a TCR beta motif made up of about 8 highly homologous amino acid variants.

The sequencer was an Illumina HiSeq 2500. Quantitative 5'-RACE with molecular barcodes was the method used to prepare the TCR beta libraries. The paper's data handling went like this. Disease-linked TCR variants were identified with a new computational method built on a probabilistic model of VDJ rearrangement. The public reads were quality trimmed at Q25 with fastp and then assembled into clones with MiXCR by TCRdb, keeping productive beta chains. Every distinct CDR3 protein forms one entry, paired with its most common genes and DNA. These V and J calls derive from TCRdb rather than the authors' analysis. A total of 150,000 to 200,000 distinct CDR3 sequences appear in this sample, 15% to 20% of them only once. The top ten hold over 7% of the sample. This clonotype was found many times. Its antigen is unknown. It has no much larger one-base neighbor in the sample; base qualities were not kept. Trimming removed 0 bases from V and 5 bases from J, leaving 16 bases between the germline ends. The CDR3 starts with the cysteine, ends with the phenylalanine, and has 15 residues. The CDR3 DNA has 45 bases and is translated from base 1. Via the germline V gene (reference sequence), CDR1 is DFQATT and CDR2 SNEGSKA.

The chain is made from TRBV20-1 and TRBJ1-1, with the D gene too uncertain to name. Sequencing input: blood, either unsorted or a sorted T cell fraction (not recorded which). This TCR was sampled from a male donor with ankylosing spondylitis or in good health (not recorded which). The sequence in DNA is TGCAGTGCTAGAGATGACCGGGGATGGTTTACTGAAGCTTTCTTT. Translated, it gives CSARDDRGWFTEAFF.